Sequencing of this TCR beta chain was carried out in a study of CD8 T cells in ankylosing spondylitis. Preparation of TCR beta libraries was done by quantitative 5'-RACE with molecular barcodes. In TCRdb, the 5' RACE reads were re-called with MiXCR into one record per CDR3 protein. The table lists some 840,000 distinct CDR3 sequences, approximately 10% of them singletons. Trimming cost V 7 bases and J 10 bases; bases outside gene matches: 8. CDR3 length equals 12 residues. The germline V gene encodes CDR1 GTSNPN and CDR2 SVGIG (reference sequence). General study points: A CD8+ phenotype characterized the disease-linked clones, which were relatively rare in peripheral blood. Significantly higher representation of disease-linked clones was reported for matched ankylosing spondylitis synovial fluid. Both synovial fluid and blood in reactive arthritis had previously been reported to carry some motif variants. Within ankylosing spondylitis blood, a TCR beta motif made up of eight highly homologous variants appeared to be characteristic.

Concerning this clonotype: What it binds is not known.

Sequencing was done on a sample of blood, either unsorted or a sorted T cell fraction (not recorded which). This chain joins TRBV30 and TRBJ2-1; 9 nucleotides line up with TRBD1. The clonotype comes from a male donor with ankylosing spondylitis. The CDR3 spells CAYWTGVREQFF. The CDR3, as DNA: TGTGCCTACTGGACAGGGGTAAGGGAGCAGTTCTTC.